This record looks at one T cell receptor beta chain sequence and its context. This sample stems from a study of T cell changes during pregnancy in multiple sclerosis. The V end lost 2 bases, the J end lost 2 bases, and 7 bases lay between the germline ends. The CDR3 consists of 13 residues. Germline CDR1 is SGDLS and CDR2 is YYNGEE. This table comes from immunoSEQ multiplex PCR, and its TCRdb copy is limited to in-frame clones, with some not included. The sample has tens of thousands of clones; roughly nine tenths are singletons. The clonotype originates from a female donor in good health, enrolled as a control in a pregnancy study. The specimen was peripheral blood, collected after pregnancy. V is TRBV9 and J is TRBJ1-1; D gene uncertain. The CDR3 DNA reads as TGTGCCAGCAGCGTCTCCCTCAACACTGAAGCTTTCTTT. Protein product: CASSVSLNTEAFF.